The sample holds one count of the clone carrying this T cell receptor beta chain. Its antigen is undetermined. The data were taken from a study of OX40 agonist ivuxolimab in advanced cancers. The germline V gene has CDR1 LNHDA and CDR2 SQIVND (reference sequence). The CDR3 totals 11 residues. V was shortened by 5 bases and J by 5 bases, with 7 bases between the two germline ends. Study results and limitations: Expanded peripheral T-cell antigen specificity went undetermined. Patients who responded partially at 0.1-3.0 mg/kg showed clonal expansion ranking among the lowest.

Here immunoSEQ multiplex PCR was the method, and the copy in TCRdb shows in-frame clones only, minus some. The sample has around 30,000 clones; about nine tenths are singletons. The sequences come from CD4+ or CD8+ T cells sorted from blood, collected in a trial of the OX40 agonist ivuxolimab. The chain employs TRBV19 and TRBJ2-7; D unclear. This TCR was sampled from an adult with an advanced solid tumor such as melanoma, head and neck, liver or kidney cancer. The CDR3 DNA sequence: TGTGCCAGTAGTGCCCATAACGAGCAGTACTTC. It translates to CASSAHNEQYF.